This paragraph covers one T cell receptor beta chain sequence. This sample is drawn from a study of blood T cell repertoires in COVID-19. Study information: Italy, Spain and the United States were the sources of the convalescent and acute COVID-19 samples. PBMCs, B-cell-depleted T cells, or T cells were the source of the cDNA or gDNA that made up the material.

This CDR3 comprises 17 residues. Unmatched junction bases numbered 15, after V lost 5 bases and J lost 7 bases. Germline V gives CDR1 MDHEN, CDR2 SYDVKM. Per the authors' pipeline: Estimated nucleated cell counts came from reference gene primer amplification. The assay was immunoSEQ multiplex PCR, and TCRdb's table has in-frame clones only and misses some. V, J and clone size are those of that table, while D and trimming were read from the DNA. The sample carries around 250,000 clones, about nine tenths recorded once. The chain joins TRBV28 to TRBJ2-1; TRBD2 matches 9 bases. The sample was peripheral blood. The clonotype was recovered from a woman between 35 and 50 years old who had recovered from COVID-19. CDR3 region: CASSEPLSGRFGNEQFF. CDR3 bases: TGTGCCAGCAGTGAACCCCTTAGCGGGAGATTCGGGAATGAGCAGTTCTTC. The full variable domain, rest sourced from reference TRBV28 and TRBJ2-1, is DVKVTQSSRYLVKRTGEKVFLECVQDMDHENMFWYRQDPGLGLRLIYFSYDVKMKEKGDIPEGYSVSREKKERFSLILESASTNQTSMYLCASSEPLSGRFGNEQFFGPGTRLTVL.